This TCR beta chain comes out of a study of T-cell reconstitution after alpha-beta-depleted transplantation in children. General study findings and limits: By about two months after transplant, alpha-beta T cells reportedly arose from several hundred graft clones that had expanded. Recipient T cells and thymic progenitors that survived gave rise to the high TCRbeta diversity observed at day 60 in some patients. From newly produced T cells came most of the T-cell counts and diversity one year after transplant.

This clonotype occurred a few times. As yet, its antigen is unknown. CDR1 is MNHEY and CDR2 is SVGAGI in the germline V gene. The CDR3 is 16 residues long. Trimming pared 0 bases from V and 0 bases from J, leaving 11 bases between. Unique molecular identifiers were used in preparing the TCRbeta library. TCRdb analysed the PCR reads with MiXCR anew, one entry per CDR3 protein. The sample contains around 76,000 distinct CDR3 sequences, around 18% of which appear only once. The chain combines TRBV6-5 with TRBJ1-1; D perhaps matches TRBD1 (5 bases). Sequencing used PBMCs, mostly from graft donor cells, obtained 360 days after TCRalphabeta/CD19-depleted stem cell transplant. The TCR sequence derives from a male patient aged 2-15 years who had a stem cell transplant for acute lymphoblastic leukemia, so the T cells may come from the graft donor. The CDR3 nucleotides read TGTGCCAGCAGTTACTCGGGGGAGGGGATGAACACTGAAGCTTTCTTT. Amino acid sequence: CASSYSGEGMNTEAFF.